This section outlines one T cell receptor (beta chain) sequence together with its context. Its antigen is as yet unknown. One end of the junction is discordant with germline, which a read error may explain. TCRdb reanalysed the 5' RACE reads using MiXCR and keeps one entry per CDR3 protein. The data show 23,000 or so distinct CDR3 sequences, 9% to 10% seen once. CDR3 length equals 13 residues. Germline CDR1 is SGHVS and CDR2 is FNYEAQ. The data belong to a study of spatial heterogeneity in lung cancer. About the research overall: In cases with available follow-up PBMC samples, these were sequenced at a median of roughly two years after resection.

Study-wide points: Ubiquitous expanded tumor TCRs showed up in blood more at resection than follow-up.

Described time point: blood at routine non-recurrence follow-up after resection. The authors sequenced whole RNA from tumor, nontumor lung or frozen PBMC without sorting. This sequence was found in a male donor with early-stage non-small cell lung cancer. Sequenced material: PBMCs, taken at follow-up. The chain carries TRBV7-6 and TRBJ2-2; TRBD1 matches at 7 bases. CDR3 region: CTSSPGQAGELFF. As DNA, the CDR3 is TGTACCAGCAGCCCAGGACAGGCCGGGGAGCTGTTTTTT.